In this sample, the clone carrying this TCR beta chain turned up once. The table came from immunoSEQ multiplex PCR; TCRdb's copy has only in-frame clones and leaves some out. The sample records 100,000 or so clones, roughly 80% being singletons. The germline V gene has CDR1 SGHNT and CDR2 YYREEE (reference sequence). V was pared by 4 bases and J by 4 bases, with 3 bases of the junction left unmatched. The CDR3 runs 14 residues. The data belong to a study of radiotherapy plus CTLA-4 blockade in lung cancer. The material sequenced was peripheral blood, taken from a patient treated with radiotherapy plus ipilimumab. The sequence came from a human donor with non-small cell lung cancer that progressed on radiotherapy plus ipilimumab. This rearrangement joins TRBV5-4 to TRBJ2-3; 10 bases fit TRBD1. CDR3 in DNA: TGTGCCAGCAGCGACAGGGGGCCGGCAGATACGCAGTATTTT. This encodes CASSDRGPADTQYF.